This T cell receptor beta chain was sequenced for a study of blood T cell repertoires in COVID-19. Background on the study: COVID-19 samples from acute and convalescent phases originated in the United States, Italy and Spain. T cells, B-cell-depleted T cells, or PBMCs supplied cDNA or gDNA.

Recruits, aged about 18 to 95 years, lived in 24 US areas. Per the authors' pipeline: Reference gene primer amplification in the assay estimated nucleated cell counts. Using immunoSEQ multiplex PCR, the repertoire was profiled, and TCRdb retains in-frame clones only, with some absent. V and J calls and clone size are as listed in that table; D and trimming were resolved from the DNA. There are fewer than 350,000 clones in the sample; approximately 91% occur only once, and approximately 2.5% lies in the top ten. The length of the CDR3 is 16 residues. Germline values: CDR1 MNHEY, CDR2 SMNVEV (reference sequence). V gave up 2 bases and J gave up 5 bases, with 13 bases separating them.

The sample consisted of PBMCs or T cells enriched from blood (not recorded which). The TCR sequence derives from a woman in her thirties or forties with acute COVID-19. The chain uses TRBV27 and TRBJ1-6, with D possibly TRBD1 on 6 matching bases. CDR3 DNA: TGTGCCAGCAGTTTAGCAGGGGTTGTAAATAATTCACCCCTCCACTTT. This gives the protein CASSLAGVVNNSPLHF.